This entry describes one T cell receptor beta chain. The data were obtained in a study of blood T cell repertoires in COVID-19. Original analysis: Researchers report that nucleated cell counts were estimated from reference gene primer amplification. The data were produced by immunoSEQ multiplex PCR, yet TCRdb's version contains in-frame clones alone and is incomplete. The DNA was the basis for D and trimming; V, J and clone size are from that table. This sample has about 140,000 clones; around 90% occur once, and the top ten carry approximately 10%. Germline assignment: CDR1 MNHNY and CDR2 SVGAGI (reference sequence). The V end was cut by 7 bases, the J end by 5 bases, with 11 bases between. This CDR3 is 12 amino acids long.

The origin of this receptor is a woman at least 80 years old with acute or convalescent COVID-19. The chain has TRBV6-6 and TRBJ1-1, with a weak D call TRBD1 (5 bases). Sequenced sample: peripheral blood. CDR3 sequence: CASNQRGTEAFF. The CDR3 DNA is TGTGCCAGCAACCAACGGGGGACTGAAGCTTTCTTT.